This T cell receptor (beta chain) was identified during a study of shared clonotypes between healthy human individuals (dated by TCRdb to about 2020). About the investigation overall: The cohort comprised a couple of women and a few men aged 18 to 49 years. To estimate repertoire size and how much clonotypes are shared between individuals, the study performed deep sequencing of blood TCR repertoires from five healthy adults. Each donor's leukapheresis produced roughly between about 0.8 and 10 billion PBMCs. Libraries were prepared and TCR repertoires were sequenced by different laboratories using diverse techniques, in order to increase sequencing depth and limit assay-specific biases. For each donor, CD4 naive and CD4 memory were each run on three plates, CD8 naive on two plates, and CD8 memory on one plate.

CD8 naive samples consisted of CD45RO-negative cells that were positively selected for CCR7, yielding a CD45RA+CCR7+ population without TemRA cells. Healthy HIV-negative adults with no recently reported acute infections or vaccinations were included as donors. Every donor was a Caucasian adult living in Nashville, Tennessee, USA. Blood was obtained by leukapheresis, after which PBMCs were separated by Ficoll-Histopaque density gradient centrifugation and cryopreserved in liquid nitrogen vapor phase. Purity and quantity of every magnetically sorted T cell population were checked by analytical flow cytometry. From each sorted fraction, genomic DNA was isolated and quantified by UV absorbance on a Nanodrop 2000c. Of note for this clone: The antigen it recognizes is unknown. At one end, the junction sequence differs from germline, possibly due to a read error.

Here is what the overall study found, with its caveats: Larger estimated clonotype richness was generally found for naive subsets than for memory subsets. Only blood was sampled, and tissue TCR repertoires likely differ from those in blood. Based on pairwise subsampling, the degree of clonotype sharing among donors was expected to be affected by sequencing depth. Because the study included a small number of donors, the genetic and exposure-history diversity represented was limited. When several donors were compared, the shared fraction of clonotypes was around 5% for naive CD4, about 4% for naive CD8, roughly 2.5% for memory CD4, and roughly 0.4% for memory CD8. Clonotypes shared by all four sorted-subset donors showed higher generation probabilities than non-shared clonotypes. Incomplete sequencing was indicated by rarefaction of sorted-subset datasets, despite the large sequencing depth.

TCR CDR3 regions were amplified from genomic DNA by multiplex PCR using the deep immunoSEQ assay. Extracted genomic DNA from each cell subset was spread evenly across all wells of several immunoSEQ 96-well plates, with each plate serving as a replicate. For sorted subsets, about 220 ng of genomic DNA, equivalent to 25,000 to 35,000 T cell genomes, went into each replicate PCR. The purified libraries were quantified using a Qubit 3.0 fluorometer, sized with a Bioanalyzer 2100, and then quantified again using the KAPA Library Quantification kit. Every immunoSEQ 96-well plate was sequenced on a separate single-read 150-cycle Illumina NextSeq 550 flow cell. The paper's processing steps were these. Because the immunoSEQ output held only junctional sequences and lacked quality scores, the filtering could not match the filtering applied to full-length reads. Sequences were annotated with PyIR, a Python wrapper for IgBLAST v1.9, and V/J genes and CDR3 were assigned using IMGT germline references. Reads were filtered out if the reads had weak V/J assignments (E-value above 1e-6), no CDR3, stop codons, out-of-frame junctions, or ambiguous translated residues. V3J clonotypes were defined by identical inferred V gene, J gene, and CDR3 amino acid sequence. Percentage overlap between repertoires was calculated by dividing the number of shared unique clonotypes by the size of the smaller repertoire. Repertoire richness was assessed with RTK rarefaction, the Chao1 estimator, and Recon v2.1 estimates of unobserved clonotypes. Generation probabilities for all TCRbeta clonotypes obtained by the gDNA method from a handful of donors were computed using OLGA. In its TCRdb copy, this immuneACCESS table keeps in-frame sequences only and misses some clones. Where compared with another copy, unresolved V genes explain less than half of these, and the others have no known cause. For V, J and clone size, that table is used; D and trimming come from the DNA. Counted in this sample were hundreds of thousands of clones; around 93% of them appeared once. Of the sample, 20% to 30% is held by the ten largest clones.

The germline V gene encodes CDR1 MGHRA and CDR2 YSYEKL. The CDR3 runs 17 amino acids, cysteine and phenylalanine included. The entry retains the CDR3 DNA only, 51 bases that are in frame from base 1. Rearrangement joined TRBV4-1 to TRBJ2-2, and perhaps TRBD2 as D gene, on 5 matching bases. The sequencing input was naive CD8+ T cells sorted from blood. The cell subset or site label, read with the paper, signifies: CD45RA+CCR7+. The TCR originated in a man in his thirties or forties in good health. CDR3 reads: CASSQEGWSINTGELFF. The nucleotides read TGCGCCAGCAGTCAAGAGGGTTGGTCCATCAACACCGGGGAGCTGTTTTTT.